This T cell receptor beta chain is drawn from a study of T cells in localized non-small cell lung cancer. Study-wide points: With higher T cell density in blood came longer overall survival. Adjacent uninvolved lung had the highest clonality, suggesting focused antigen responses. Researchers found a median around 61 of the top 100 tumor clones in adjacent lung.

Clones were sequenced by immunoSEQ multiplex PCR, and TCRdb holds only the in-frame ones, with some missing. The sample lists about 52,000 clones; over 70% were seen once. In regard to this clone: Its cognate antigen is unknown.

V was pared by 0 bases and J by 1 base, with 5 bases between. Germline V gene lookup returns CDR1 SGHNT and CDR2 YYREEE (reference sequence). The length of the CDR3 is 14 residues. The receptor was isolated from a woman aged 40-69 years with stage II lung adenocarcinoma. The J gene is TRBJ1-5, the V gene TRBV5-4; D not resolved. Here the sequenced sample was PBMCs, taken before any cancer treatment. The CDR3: CASSLGGSNQPQHF. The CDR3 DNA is TGTGCCAGCAGCTTGGGGGGAAGCAATCAGCCCCAGCATTTT.